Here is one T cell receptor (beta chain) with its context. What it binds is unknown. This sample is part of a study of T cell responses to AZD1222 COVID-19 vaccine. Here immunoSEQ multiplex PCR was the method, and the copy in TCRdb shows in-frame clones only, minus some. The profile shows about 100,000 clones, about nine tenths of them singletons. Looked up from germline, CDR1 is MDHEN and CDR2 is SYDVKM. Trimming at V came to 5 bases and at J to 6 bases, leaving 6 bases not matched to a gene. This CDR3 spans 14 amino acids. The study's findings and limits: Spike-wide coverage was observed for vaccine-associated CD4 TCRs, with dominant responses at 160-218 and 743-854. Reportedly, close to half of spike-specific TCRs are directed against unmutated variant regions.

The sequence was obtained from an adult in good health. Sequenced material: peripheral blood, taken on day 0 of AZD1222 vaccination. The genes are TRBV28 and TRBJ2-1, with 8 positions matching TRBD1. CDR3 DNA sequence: TGTGCCAGCAGTCAAACAGGGGGTAGCAATGAGCAGTTCTTC. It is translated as CASSQTGGSNEQFF.